Listed below are T cell receptor beta chains from one sample, sequenced in a study of blood T cell repertoires in COVID-19. The table came from immunoSEQ multiplex PCR; TCRdb's copy has only in-frame clones and leaves some out. Of 200,000 or so clones listed, roughly nine tenths are singletons. The sample was PBMCs or T cells enriched from blood (not recorded which). These receptors all stem from a man aged 30 to 39 who had recovered from COVID-19. CDR3s include the opening cysteine and the closing phenylalanine or tryptophan. The order of the fields is J gene, V gene, CDR3 length, D gene, clone size, CDR3 DNA, CDR3 protein. D genes are given only for firm matches. Clone sizes are given selectively: once, few, many, or a class where the clone is expanded.

J gene: TRBJ1-1; V gene: TRBV27; CDR3 length: 20; D gene: TRBD1; clone size: NA; CDR3 DNA: TGTGCCAGCAGTCCTCTCCGTCGGACAGGGATGATAACTTTGGACACTGAAGCTTTCTTT; CDR3 protein: CASSPLRRTGMITLDTEAFF
J gene: TRBJ2-2; V gene: TRBV6-5; CDR3 length: 15; D gene: TRBD1; clone size: NA; CDR3 DNA: TGTGCCAGCAGCAAGGGACAGGGAGGAACCGGGGAGCTGTTTTTT; CDR3 protein: CASSKGQGGTGELFF
J gene: TRBJ2-7; V gene: TRBV7-6; CDR3 length: 14; D gene: TRBD1; clone size: NA; CDR3 DNA: TGTGCCAGCGCATCGGGACAGGGTTTGGGCGAGCAGTACTTC; CDR3 protein: CASASGQGLGEQYF
J gene: TRBJ1-2; V gene: TRBV19; CDR3 length: 11; D gene: NA; clone size: NA; CDR3 DNA: TGTGCCAGTAGTCAAAACTATGGCTACACCTTC; CDR3 protein: CASSQNYGYTF
J gene: TRBJ2-7; V gene: TRBV3-1/TRBV3-2; CDR3 length: 14; D gene: NA; clone size: NA; CDR3 DNA: TGTGCCAGCAACCGGGACGGGACTTCCTACGAGCAGTACTTC; CDR3 protein: CASNRDGTSYEQYF
J gene: TRBJ2-5; V gene: TRBV10-1; CDR3 length: 16; D gene: TRBD1; clone size: NA; CDR3 DNA: TGCGCCAGCAGTGAGTCCAGGACAGGGGAGCAAGAGACCCAGTACTTC; CDR3 protein: CASSESRTGEQETQYF
J gene: TRBJ1-5; V gene: TRBV18; CDR3 length: 16; D gene: TRBD1; clone size: NA; CDR3 DNA: TGTGCCAGCTCACCATTCTGGACAGGGGTCAATCAGCCCCAGCATTTT; CDR3 protein: CASSPFWTGVNQPQHF
J gene: TRBJ2-3; V gene: TRBV5-1; CDR3 length: 14; D gene: NA; clone size: NA; CDR3 DNA: TGCGCCAGCTTCACAGGCACCAGCACAGATACGCAGTATTTT; CDR3 protein: CASFTGTSTDTQYF
J gene: TRBJ1-6; V gene: TRBV11-2; CDR3 length: 18; D gene: NA; clone size: few; CDR3 DNA: TGTGCCAGCAGCTTAGTAGGCCAACGGAGCTCCTATAATTCACCCCTCCACTTT; CDR3 protein: CASSLVGQRSSYNSPLHF
J gene: TRBJ1-2; V gene: TRBV30; CDR3 length: 12; D gene: NA; clone size: NA; CDR3 DNA: TGTGCCTGGGATCGAGCGTCGGGGGGCTACACCTTC; CDR3 protein: CAWDRASGGYTF
J gene: TRBJ2-1; V gene: TRBV30; CDR3 length: 13; D gene: NA; clone size: NA; CDR3 DNA: TGTGCCTGGAGTGTAAGGGTGGAGGATGAGCAGTTCTTC; CDR3 protein: CAWSVRVEDEQFF
J gene: TRBJ2-2; V gene: TRBV5-1; CDR3 length: 14; D gene: NA; clone size: NA; CDR3 DNA: TGCGCCAGCGAGAGCGGCGCGAACACCGGGGAGCTGTTTTTT; CDR3 protein: CASESGANTGELFF
J gene: TRBJ2-2; V gene: TRBV28; CDR3 length: 14; D gene: TRBD2; clone size: NA; CDR3 DNA: TGTGCCCTACGGGAGGACGCGAACACCGGGGAGCTGTTTTTT; CDR3 protein: CALREDANTGELFF
J gene: TRBJ2-5; V gene: TRBV2; CDR3 length: 16; D gene: NA; clone size: NA; CDR3 DNA: TGTGCCAGCAGTACCGTGGGATGGGGAGTGGAAGAGACCCAGTACTTC; CDR3 protein: CASSTVGWGVEETQYF
J gene: TRBJ1-6; V gene: TRBV13; CDR3 length: 16; D gene: TRBD1; clone size: NA; CDR3 DNA: TGTGCCAGCAGCTTAGCCCAGGGGGACAGGGGTTCACCCCTCCACTTT; CDR3 protein: CASSLAQGDRGSPLHF
J gene: TRBJ2-7; V gene: TRBV27; CDR3 length: 14; D gene: NA; clone size: NA; CDR3 DNA: TGTGCCAGCAGTTTACAGGGCTCGGACTACGAGCAGTACTTC; CDR3 protein: CASSLQGSDYEQYF
J gene: TRBJ2-2; V gene: TRBV2; CDR3 length: 13; D gene: TRBD1; clone size: NA; CDR3 DNA: TGTGCCAGCAGGAGACAGGGCCCCGGGGAGCTGTTTTTT; CDR3 protein: CASRRQGPGELFF
J gene: TRBJ1-5; V gene: TRBV29-1; CDR3 length: 15; D gene: TRBD1; clone size: NA; CDR3 DNA: TGCAGCGTTGGGACAGGTTTGAGTAGCAATCAGCCCCAGCATTTT; CDR3 protein: CSVGTGLSSNQPQHF
J gene: TRBJ2-7; V gene: TRBV7-2; CDR3 length: 15; D gene: NA; clone size: few; CDR3 DNA: TGTGCCAGCAGCTTAGCTGGCGGTCCTAACTACGAGCAGTACTTC; CDR3 protein: CASSLAGGPNYEQYF
J gene: TRBJ2-5; V gene: TRBV5-4; CDR3 length: 14; D gene: TRBD2; clone size: NA; CDR3 DNA: TGTGCCAGCAGCTTGTCGGGGGGGCATGAGACCCAGTACTTC; CDR3 protein: CASSLSGGHETQYF
J gene: TRBJ1-1; V gene: TRBV6-5; CDR3 length: 15; D gene: NA; clone size: NA; CDR3 DNA: TGTGCCAGTCGTTTCTATGGCAGCCAGGGCACTGAAGCTTTCTTT; CDR3 protein: CASRFYGSQGTEAFF
J gene: TRBJ2-7; V gene: TRBV4-1; CDR3 length: 15; D gene: NA; clone size: NA; CDR3 DNA: TGCGCCAGCAGCCAAGATGGTGCAGGGGCGTTCGAGCAGTACTTC; CDR3 protein: CASSQDGAGAFEQYF
J gene: TRBJ1-3; V gene: TRBV6-2/TRBV6-3; CDR3 length: 12; D gene: NA; clone size: few; CDR3 DNA: TGTGCCAGCAGTTCCTACGGAAACACCATATATTTT; CDR3 protein: CASSSYGNTIYF
J gene: TRBJ1-4; V gene: TRBV7-8; CDR3 length: 17; D gene: TRBD1; clone size: NA; CDR3 DNA: TGTGCCAGCAGCACCAGAGACAGGGGGCGTATTAATGAAAAACTGTTTTTT; CDR3 protein: CASSTRDRGRINEKLFF
J gene: TRBJ2-1; V gene: TRBV9; CDR3 length: 20; D gene: TRBD2; clone size: NA; CDR3 DNA: TGTGCCAGCAGCGGTTCGGGACTAGCGGGGGGGGCCCCTTCCTACAATGAGCAGTTCTTC; CDR3 protein: CASSGSGLAGGAPSYNEQFF
J gene: TRBJ2-6; V gene: TRBV18; CDR3 length: 18; D gene: NA; clone size: NA; CDR3 DNA: TGTGCCAGCTCACCAGGCAGGGCGGAAAACTCTGGGGCCAACGTCCTGACTTTC; CDR3 protein: CASSPGRAENSGANVLTF
J gene: TRBJ1-5; V gene: TRBV10-3; CDR3 length: 13; D gene: NA; clone size: NA; CDR3 DNA: TGTGCCATCCGTGCAGGAAGCAATCAGCCCCAGCATTTT; CDR3 protein: CAIRAGSNQPQHF
J gene: TRBJ2-2; V gene: TRBV11-1; CDR3 length: 15; D gene: NA; clone size: NA; CDR3 DNA: TGTGCCAGCAGCTCTACTAGGGTGGGAACCGGGGAGCTGTTTTTT; CDR3 protein: CASSSTRVGTGELFF
J gene: TRBJ2-1; V gene: TRBV7-2; CDR3 length: 15; D gene: TRBD2; clone size: NA; CDR3 DNA: TGTGCCAGCAGCTTAGAGGTTAGCGGGGGCTCTGAGCAGTTCTTC; CDR3 protein: CASSLEVSGGSEQFF
J gene: TRBJ2-5; V gene: TRBV7-9; CDR3 length: 14; D gene: NA; clone size: NA; CDR3 DNA: TGTGCCAGCAGCCCCAACTTGACCAGGGAGACCCAGTACTTC; CDR3 protein: CASSPNLTRETQYF
J gene: TRBJ1-5; V gene: TRBV4-2; CDR3 length: 16; D gene: TRBD1; clone size: NA; CDR3 DNA: TGTGCCAGCAGCCAAGATGGGGGACAGGACCCGCCCCCCCAGCATTTT; CDR3 protein: CASSQDGGQDPPPQHF
J gene: TRBJ2-3; V gene: TRBV7-8; CDR3 length: 15; D gene: TRBD2; clone size: NA; CDR3 DNA: TGTGCCAGCAGCAAAGCGGGGGGGTACACAGATACGCAGTATTTT; CDR3 protein: CASSKAGGYTDTQYF
J gene: TRBJ2-5; V gene: TRBV27; CDR3 length: 14; D gene: TRBD2; clone size: NA; CDR3 DNA: TGTGCCAGCAGTTGGGCGGGACTAGGGGAGACCCAGTACTTC; CDR3 protein: CASSWAGLGETQYF
J gene: TRBJ2-1; V gene: TRBV6-5; CDR3 length: 14; D gene: NA; clone size: once; CDR3 DNA: TGTGCCAGCAGTTACCGGCCTCAGCGCTATGAGCAGTTCTTC; CDR3 protein: CASSYRPQRYEQFF
J gene: TRBJ1-1; V gene: TRBV5-8; CDR3 length: 14; D gene: NA; clone size: NA; CDR3 DNA: TGTGCCAGCAGCCGAGGTCGTATGAACACTGAAGCTTTCTTT; CDR3 protein: CASSRGRMNTEAFF
J gene: TRBJ1-4; V gene: TRBV5-4; CDR3 length: 14; D gene: TRBD1; clone size: few; CDR3 DNA: TGTGCCAGCAGCATCGACTCGGGACAGGGAGGGCTGTTTTTT; CDR3 protein: CASSIDSGQGGLFF
J gene: TRBJ1-4; V gene: TRBV9; CDR3 length: 13; D gene: NA; clone size: NA; CDR3 DNA: TGTGCCAGCAGCGTAGGGATAGCGGAGAAACTGTTTTTT; CDR3 protein: CASSVGIAEKLFF
J gene: TRBJ1-5; V gene: TRBV6-5; CDR3 length: 13; D gene: TRBD1; clone size: NA; CDR3 DNA: TGTGCCAGCGGGGACAGGGTAAGGGAGCCCCAGCATTTT; CDR3 protein: CASGDRVREPQHF
J gene: TRBJ1-6; V gene: TRBV4-3; CDR3 length: 16; D gene: TRBD1; clone size: NA; CDR3 DNA: TGCGCCAGCAGCCAAGCGCCCGGGACAGGGGATTCACCCCTCCACTTT; CDR3 protein: CASSQAPGTGDSPLHF
J gene: TRBJ1-3; V gene: TRBV18; CDR3 length: 15; D gene: NA; clone size: NA; CDR3 DNA: TGTGCCAGCTCACCGGCAAGGAGGTCTGGAAACACCATATATTTT; CDR3 protein: CASSPARRSGNTIYF
J gene: TRBJ2-7; V gene: TRBV7-2; CDR3 length: 13; D gene: NA; clone size: NA; CDR3 DNA: TGTGCCAGCAGCTTAGGGGGGCCGGGGGAGCAGTACTTC; CDR3 protein: CASSLGGPGEQYF